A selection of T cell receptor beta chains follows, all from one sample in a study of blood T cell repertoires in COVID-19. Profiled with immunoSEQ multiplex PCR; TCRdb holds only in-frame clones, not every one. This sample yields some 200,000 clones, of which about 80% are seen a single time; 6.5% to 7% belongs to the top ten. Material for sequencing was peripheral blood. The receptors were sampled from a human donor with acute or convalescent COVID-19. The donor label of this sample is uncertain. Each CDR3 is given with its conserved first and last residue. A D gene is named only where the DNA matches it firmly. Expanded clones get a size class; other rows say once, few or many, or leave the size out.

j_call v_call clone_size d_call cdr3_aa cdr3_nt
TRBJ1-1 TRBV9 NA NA CASSVALNTEAFF TGTGCCAGCAGCGTAGCACTCAACACTGAAGCTTTCTTT
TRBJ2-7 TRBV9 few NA CASSVVPGAGEQYF TGTGCCAGCAGCGTAGTACCAGGGGCGGGCGAGCAGTACTTC
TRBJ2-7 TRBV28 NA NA CASSLSGTGSYEQYF TGTGCCAGCAGTTTAAGCGGGACAGGTAGCTACGAGCAGTACTTC
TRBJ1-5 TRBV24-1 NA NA CATSDKRGGSNQPQHF TGTGCCACCAGTGATAAGAGGGGGGGTAGCAATCAGCCCCAGCATTTT
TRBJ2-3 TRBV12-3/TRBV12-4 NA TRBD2 CGRPGGPTDTQYF TGTGGTAGGCCGGGAGGGCCCACAGATACGCAGTATTTT
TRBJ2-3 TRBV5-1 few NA CASSLWLASTDTQYF TGCGCCAGCAGCTTGTGGCTAGCGAGCACAGATACGCAGTATTTT
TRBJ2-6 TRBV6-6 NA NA CASSPRRGLDGANVLTF TGTGCCAGCAGTCCACGTAGGGGCTTAGATGGGGCCAACGTCCTGACTTTC
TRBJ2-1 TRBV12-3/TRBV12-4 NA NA CASSKITYNEQFF TGTGCCAGCAGCAAGATTACTTACAATGAGCAGTTCTTC
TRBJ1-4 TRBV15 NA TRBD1 CATSPRTGVGGGNEKLFF TGTGCCACCAGCCCCCGGACAGGGGTTGGAGGTGGTAATGAAAAACTGTTTTTT
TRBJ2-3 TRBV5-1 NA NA CASSVDSYSTDTQYF TGCGCCAGCAGCGTCGACAGCTATAGCACAGATACGCAGTATTTT
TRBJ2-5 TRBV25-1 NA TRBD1 CASSDSGQGKTQYF TGTGCCAGCAGTGATTCGGGACAGGGAAAGACCCAGTACTTC
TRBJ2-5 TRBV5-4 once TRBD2 CASSSGTSASGTQYF TGTGCCAGCAGCTCAGGGACTAGCGCCTCCGGGACCCAGTACTTC
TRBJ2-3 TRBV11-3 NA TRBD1 CASSLGGTGSTDTQYF TGTGCCAGCAGCTTGGGCGGGACAGGGAGCACAGATACGCAGTATTTT
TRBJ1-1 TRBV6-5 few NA CASSHRERSTEAFF TGTGCCAGCAGCCACAGGGAGAGGAGCACTGAAGCTTTCTTT
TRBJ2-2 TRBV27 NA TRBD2 CASSLRRGLAGGPGELFF TGTGCCAGCAGTCTACGACGGGGACTAGCGGGAGGGCCCGGGGAGCTGTTTTTT
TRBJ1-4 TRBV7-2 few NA CASSLARRDEKLFF TGTGCCAGCAGCTTAGCGCGGAGGGATGAAAAACTGTTTTTT
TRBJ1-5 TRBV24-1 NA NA CATSDQTANQPQHF TGTGCCACCAGTGATCAGACAGCTAATCAGCCCCAGCATTTT
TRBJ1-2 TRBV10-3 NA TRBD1 CAISAGQGAYGYTF TGTGCCATCAGTGCCGGACAGGGAGCATATGGCTACACCTTC
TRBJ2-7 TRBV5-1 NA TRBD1 CASRGLGQGKNEQYF TGCGCCAGCAGGGGTTTGGGACAGGGTAAGAACGAGCAGTACTTC
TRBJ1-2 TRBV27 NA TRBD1 CASSTTGTYGYTF TGTGCCAGCAGTACGACAGGGACCTATGGCTACACCTTC
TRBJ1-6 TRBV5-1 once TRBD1 CASSSGQGINSPLHF TGCGCCAGCAGCTCGGGACAGGGGATAAATTCACCCCTCCACTTT
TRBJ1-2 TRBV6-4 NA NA CASSDSGTGFAGYTF TGTGCCAGCAGTGACTCAGGAACAGGCTTCGCTGGCTACACCTTC
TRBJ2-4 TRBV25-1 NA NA CASSDGQIRENIQYF TGTGCCAGCAGTGATGGACAGATTAGGGAAAACATTCAGTACTTC
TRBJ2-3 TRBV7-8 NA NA CASSLVAGLRSTDTQYF TGTGCCAGCAGCTTAGTGGCAGGGTTGCGATCCACAGATACGCAGTATTTT
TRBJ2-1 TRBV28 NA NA CASNLSGGLNEQFF TGTGCCAGCAATTTAAGTGGGGGCCTCAATGAGCAGTTCTTC
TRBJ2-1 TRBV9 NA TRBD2 CASSANVAGVVEQFF TGTGCCAGCAGCGCAAACGTAGCGGGAGTTGTTGAGCAGTTCTTC
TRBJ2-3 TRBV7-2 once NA CASSAYGDLVSTDTQYF TGTGCCAGCAGCGCCTACGGGGACTTGGTTAGCACAGATACGCAGTATTTT
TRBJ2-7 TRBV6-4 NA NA CASSAQSSGPYEQYF TGTGCCAGCAGTGCCCAGTCAAGCGGCCCCTACGAGCAGTACTTC
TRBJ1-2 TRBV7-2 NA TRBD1 CASSQTPTGTGYTF TGTGCCAGCAGCCAAACACCGACAGGGACGGGCTACACCTTC
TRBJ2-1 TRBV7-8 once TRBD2 CASSLGGVAGRLYNEQFF TGTGCCAGCAGCTTAGGCGGGGTAGCGGGCAGGCTCTACAATGAGCAGTTCTTC
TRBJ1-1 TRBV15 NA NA CATSREGRGTEAFF TGTGCCACCAGCAGAGAGGGGAGGGGGACTGAAGCTTTCTTT
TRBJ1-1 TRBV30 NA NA CAWSLHRAEAFF TGTGCCTGGAGCCTCCACAGGGCCGAAGCTTTCTTT
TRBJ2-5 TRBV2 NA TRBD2 CASSGGTSGRVETQYF TGTGCCAGCAGTGGTGGGACTAGCGGGAGGGTGGAGACCCAGTACTTC
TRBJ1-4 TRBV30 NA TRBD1 CAWSTGGFDEKLFF TGTGCCTGGTCAACAGGGGGCTTCGATGAAAAACTGTTTTTT
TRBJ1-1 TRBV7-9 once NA CASSLRSVVNTEAFF TGTGCCAGCAGCTTACGGTCTGTAGTGAACACTGAAGCTTTCTTT
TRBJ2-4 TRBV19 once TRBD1 CASSSPDRFGNIQYF TGTGCCAGTAGTTCACCGGACAGGTTTGGAAACATTCAGTACTTC
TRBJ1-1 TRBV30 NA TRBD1 CAWSVTRTGDNEAFF TGTGCCTGGAGTGTAACCAGGACAGGGGACAATGAAGCTTTCTTT
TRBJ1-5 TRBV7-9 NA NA CASSLGQSYQPQHF TGTGCCAGCAGCTTAGGACAGTCTTATCAGCCCCAGCATTTT
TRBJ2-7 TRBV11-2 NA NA CASSLDRPGSYEQYF TGTGCCAGCAGCTTAGATCGGCCAGGGTCCTACGAGCAGTACTTC
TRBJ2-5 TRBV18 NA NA CASSPPETRRETQYF TGTGCCAGCTCACCACCGGAGACTAGGAGAGAGACCCAGTACTTC